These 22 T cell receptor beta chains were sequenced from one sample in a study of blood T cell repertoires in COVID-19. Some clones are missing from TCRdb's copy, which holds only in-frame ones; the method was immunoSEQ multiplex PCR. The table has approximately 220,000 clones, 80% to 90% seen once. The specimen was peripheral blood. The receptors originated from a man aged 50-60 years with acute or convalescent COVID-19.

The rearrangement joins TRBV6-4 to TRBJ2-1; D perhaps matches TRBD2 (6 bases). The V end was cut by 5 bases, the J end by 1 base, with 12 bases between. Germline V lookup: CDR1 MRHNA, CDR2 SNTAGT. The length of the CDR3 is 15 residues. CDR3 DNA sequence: TGTGCCAGCAGTATCGTCGGGGGTTCCTACAATGAGCAGTTCTTC. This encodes CASSIVGGSYNEQFF.

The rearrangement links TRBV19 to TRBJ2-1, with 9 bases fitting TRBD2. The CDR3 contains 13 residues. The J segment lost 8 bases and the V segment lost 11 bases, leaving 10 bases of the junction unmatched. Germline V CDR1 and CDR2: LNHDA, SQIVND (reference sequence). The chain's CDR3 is CAARAGGQDEQFF. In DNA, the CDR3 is TGTGCCGCGAGGGCGGGGGGGCAGGATGAGCAGTTCTTC.

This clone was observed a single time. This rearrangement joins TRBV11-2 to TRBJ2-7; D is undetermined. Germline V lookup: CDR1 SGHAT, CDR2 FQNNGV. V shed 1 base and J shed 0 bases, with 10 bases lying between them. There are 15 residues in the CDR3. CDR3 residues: CASSLGPKSSYEQYF. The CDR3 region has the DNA TGTGCCAGCAGCTTAGGGCCAAAAAGCTCCTACGAGCAGTACTTC.

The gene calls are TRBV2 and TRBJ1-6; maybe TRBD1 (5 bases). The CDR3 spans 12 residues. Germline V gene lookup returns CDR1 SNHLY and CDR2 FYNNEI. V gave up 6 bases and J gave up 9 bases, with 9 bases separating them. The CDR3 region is CASSYRSSPLHF. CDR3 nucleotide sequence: TGTGCCAGCAGCTACAGGAGTTCACCCCTCCACTTT.

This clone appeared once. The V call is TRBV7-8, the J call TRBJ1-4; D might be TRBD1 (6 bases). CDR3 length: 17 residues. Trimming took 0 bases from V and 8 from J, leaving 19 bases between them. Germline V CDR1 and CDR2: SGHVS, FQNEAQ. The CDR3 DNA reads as TGTGCCAGCAGCTTAGCCCCATGGCAGGGGTTTTTGGAAAAACTGTTTTTT. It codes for CASSLAPWQGFLEKLFF.

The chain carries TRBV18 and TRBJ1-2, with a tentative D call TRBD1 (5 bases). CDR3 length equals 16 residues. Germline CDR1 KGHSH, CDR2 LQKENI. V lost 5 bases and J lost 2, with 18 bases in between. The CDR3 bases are TGTGCCAGCTCATCTAGGACAAACCCACAAAACTATGGCTACACCTTC. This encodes CASSSRTNPQNYGYTF. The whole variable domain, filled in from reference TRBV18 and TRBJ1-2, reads NAGVMQNPRHLVRRRGQEARLRCSPMKGHSHVYWYRQLPEEGLKFMVYLQKENIIDESGMPKERFSAEFPKEGPSILRIQQVVRGDSAAYFCASSSRTNPQNYGYTFGSGTRLTVV.

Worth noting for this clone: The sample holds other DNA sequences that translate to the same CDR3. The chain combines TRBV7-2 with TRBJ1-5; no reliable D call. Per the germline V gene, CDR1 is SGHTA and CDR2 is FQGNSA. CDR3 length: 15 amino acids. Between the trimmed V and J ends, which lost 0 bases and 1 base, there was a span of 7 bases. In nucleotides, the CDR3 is TGTGCCAGCAGCTTAGCTGGAGGGAGCAATCAGCCCCAGCATTTT. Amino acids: CASSLAGGSNQPQHF.

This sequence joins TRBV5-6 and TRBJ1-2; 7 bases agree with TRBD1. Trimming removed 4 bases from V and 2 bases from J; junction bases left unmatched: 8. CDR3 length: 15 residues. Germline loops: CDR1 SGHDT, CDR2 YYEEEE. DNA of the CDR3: TGTGCCAGCAGCACCTCGACAGGGTTCAACTATGGCTACACCTTC. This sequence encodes CASSTSTGFNYGYTF.

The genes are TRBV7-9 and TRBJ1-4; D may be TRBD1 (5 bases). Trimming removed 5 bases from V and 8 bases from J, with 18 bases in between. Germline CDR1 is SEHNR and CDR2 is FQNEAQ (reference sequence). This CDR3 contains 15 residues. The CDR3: CASSPGQGLGEKLFF. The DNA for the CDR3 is TGTGCCAGCAGCCCTGGTCAGGGTTTAGGCGAAAAACTGTTTTTT.

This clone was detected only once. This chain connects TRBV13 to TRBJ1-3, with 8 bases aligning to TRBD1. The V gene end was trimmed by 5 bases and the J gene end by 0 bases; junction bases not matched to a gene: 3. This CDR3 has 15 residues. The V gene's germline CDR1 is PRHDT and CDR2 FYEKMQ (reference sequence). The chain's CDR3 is CASSITGGSGNTIYF. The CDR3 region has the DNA TGTGCCAGCAGCATCACAGGGGGCTCTGGAAACACCATATATTTT.

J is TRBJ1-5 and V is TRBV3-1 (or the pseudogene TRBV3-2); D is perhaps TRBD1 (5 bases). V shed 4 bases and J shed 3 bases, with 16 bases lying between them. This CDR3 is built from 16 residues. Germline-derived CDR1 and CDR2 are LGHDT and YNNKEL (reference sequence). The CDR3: CASSRPPDINNQPQHF. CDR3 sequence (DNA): TGTGCCAGCAGCCGCCCCCCGGACATAAACAATCAGCCCCAGCATTTT.

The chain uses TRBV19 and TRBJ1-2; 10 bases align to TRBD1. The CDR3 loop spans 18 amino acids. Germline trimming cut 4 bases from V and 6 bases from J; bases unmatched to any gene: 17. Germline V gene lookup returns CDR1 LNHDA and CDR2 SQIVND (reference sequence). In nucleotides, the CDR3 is TGTGCCAGTAGTACAAATAACCCACCGGGACAGGGGCGGCATGGCTACACCTTC. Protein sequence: CASSTNNPPGQGRHGYTF.

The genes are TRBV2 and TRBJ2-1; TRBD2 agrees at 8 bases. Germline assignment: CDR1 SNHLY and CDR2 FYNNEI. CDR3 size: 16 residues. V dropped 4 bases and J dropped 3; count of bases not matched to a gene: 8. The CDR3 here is CASSGVLAGFYNEQFF. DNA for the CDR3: TGTGCCAGCAGTGGGGTATTAGCGGGGTTCTACAATGAGCAGTTCTTC.

CDR3 sequence reads: CASSPTGLGGYTF. DNA of the CDR3: TGTGCCAGCAGCCCCACAGGGTTAGGTGGCTACACCTTC. The chain uses TRBV7-2 and TRBJ1-2; a possible D gene is TRBD1 (6 bases). Germline V lookup: CDR1 SGHTA, CDR2 FQGNSA. V gave up 5 bases and J gave up 7 bases, with 14 bases separating them. The CDR3 is made up of 13 amino acids.

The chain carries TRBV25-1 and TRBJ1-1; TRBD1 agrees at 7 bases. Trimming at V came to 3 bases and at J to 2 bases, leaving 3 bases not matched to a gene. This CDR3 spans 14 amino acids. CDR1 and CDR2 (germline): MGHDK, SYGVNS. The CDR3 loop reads CASSENRGNTEAFF. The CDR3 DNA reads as TGTGCCAGCAGTGAGAACAGGGGTAACACTGAAGCTTTCTTT.

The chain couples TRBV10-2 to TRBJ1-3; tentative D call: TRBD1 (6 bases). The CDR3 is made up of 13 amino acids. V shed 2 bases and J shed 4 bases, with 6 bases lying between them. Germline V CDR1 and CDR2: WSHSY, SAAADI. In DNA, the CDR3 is TGCGCCAGCAGTGAGCAGGGGGGAAACACCATATATTTT. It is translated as CASSEQGGNTIYF.

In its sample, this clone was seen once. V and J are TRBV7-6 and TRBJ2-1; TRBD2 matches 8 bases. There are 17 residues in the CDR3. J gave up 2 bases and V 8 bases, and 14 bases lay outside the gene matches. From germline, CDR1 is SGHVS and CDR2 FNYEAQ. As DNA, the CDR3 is TGTGCCAGCGGCCTGGGGCCCGGCGGGGGGCCCTACAATGAGCAGTTCTTC. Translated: CASGLGPGGGPYNEQFF.

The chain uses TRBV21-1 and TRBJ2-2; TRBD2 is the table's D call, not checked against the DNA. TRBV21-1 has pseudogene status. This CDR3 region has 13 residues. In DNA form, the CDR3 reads TGTGCCAGCAACCTACCGAACACCGGGGAGCTGTTTTTT. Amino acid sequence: CASNLPNTGELFF.

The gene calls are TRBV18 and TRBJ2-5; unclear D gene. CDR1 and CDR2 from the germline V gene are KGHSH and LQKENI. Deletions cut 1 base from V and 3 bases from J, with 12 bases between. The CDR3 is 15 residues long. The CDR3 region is CASSPLAGGKETQYF. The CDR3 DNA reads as TGTGCCAGCTCACCACTAGCTGGCGGCAAAGAGACCCAGTACTTC.

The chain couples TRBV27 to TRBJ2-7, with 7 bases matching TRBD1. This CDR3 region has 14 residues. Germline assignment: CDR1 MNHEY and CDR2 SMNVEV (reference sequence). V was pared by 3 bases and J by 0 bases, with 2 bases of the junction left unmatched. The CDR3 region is CASSLRQGSYEQYF. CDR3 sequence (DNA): TGTGCCAGCAGTTTGCGACAGGGCTCCTACGAGCAGTACTTC.

The DNA for the CDR3 is TGCGCCAGCAGCCAGCTCTCCGGGGGTTTTAATGAAAAACTGTTTTTT. Translating it yields CASSQLSGGFNEKLFF. The V call is TRBV4-1, the J call TRBJ1-4; D is possibly TRBD1 (5 bases). V shed 3 bases and J shed 4 bases, with 15 bases lying between them. CDR1 is MGHRA, CDR2 YSYEKL, per germline. There are 16 residues in the CDR3.

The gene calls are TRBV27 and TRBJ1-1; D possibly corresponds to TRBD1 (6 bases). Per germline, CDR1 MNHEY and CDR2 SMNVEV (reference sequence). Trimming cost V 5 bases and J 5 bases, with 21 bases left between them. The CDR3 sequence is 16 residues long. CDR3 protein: CASSPRGAPRRTEAFF. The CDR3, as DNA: TGTGCCAGCAGTCCCCGGGGGGCGCCTCGTCGGACTGAAGCTTTCTTT.